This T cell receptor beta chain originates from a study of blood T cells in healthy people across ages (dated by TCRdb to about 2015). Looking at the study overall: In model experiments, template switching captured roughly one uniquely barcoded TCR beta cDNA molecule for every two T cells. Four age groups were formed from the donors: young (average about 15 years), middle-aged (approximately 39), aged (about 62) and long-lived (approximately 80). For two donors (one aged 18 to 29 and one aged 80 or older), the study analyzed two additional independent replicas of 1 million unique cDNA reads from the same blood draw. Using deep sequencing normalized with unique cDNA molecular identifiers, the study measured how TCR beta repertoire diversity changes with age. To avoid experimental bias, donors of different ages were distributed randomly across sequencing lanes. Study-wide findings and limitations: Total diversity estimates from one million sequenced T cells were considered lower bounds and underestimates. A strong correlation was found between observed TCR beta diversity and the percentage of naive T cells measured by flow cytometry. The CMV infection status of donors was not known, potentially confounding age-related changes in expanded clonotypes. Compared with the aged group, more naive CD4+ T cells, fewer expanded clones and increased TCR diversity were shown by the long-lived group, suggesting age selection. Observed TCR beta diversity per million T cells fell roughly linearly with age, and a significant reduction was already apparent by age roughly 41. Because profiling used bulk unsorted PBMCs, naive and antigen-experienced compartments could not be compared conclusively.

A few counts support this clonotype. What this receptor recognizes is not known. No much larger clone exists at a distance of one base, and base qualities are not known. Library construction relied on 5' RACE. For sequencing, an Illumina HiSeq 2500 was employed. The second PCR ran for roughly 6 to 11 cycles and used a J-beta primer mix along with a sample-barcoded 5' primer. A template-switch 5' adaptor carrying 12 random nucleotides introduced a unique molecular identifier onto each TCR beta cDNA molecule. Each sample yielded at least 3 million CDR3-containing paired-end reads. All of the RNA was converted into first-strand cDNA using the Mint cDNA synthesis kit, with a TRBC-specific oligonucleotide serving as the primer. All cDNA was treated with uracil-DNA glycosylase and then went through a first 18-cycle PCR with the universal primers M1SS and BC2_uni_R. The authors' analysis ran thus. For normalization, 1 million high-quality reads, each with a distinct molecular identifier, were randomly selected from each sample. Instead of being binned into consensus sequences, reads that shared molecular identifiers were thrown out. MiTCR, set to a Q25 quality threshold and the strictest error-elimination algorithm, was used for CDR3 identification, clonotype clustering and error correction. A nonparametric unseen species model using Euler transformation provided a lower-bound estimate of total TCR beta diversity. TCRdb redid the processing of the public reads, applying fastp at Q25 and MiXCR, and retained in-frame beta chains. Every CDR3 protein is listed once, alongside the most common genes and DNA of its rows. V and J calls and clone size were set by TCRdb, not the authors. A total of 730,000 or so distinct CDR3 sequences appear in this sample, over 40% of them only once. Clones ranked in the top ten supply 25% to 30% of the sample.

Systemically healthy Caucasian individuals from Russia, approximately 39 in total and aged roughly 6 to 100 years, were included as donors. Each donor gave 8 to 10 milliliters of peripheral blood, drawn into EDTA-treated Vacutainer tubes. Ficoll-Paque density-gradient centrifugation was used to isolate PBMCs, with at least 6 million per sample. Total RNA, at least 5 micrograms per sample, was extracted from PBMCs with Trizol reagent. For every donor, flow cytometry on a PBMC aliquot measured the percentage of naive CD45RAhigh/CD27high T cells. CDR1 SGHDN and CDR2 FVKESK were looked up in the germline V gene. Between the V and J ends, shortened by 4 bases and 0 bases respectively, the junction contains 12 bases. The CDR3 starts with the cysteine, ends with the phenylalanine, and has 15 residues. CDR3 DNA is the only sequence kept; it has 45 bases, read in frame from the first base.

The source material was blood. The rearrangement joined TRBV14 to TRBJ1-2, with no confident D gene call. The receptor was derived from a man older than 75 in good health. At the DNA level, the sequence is TGTGCCAGCAGCCCTACCGACATTGCTAACTATGGCTACACCTTC. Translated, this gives CASSPTDIANYGYTF. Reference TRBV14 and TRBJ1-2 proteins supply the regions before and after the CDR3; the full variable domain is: EAGVTQFPSHSVIEKGQTVTLRCDPISGHDNLYWYRRVMGKEIKFLLHFVKESKQDESGMPNNRFLAERTGGTYSTLKVQPAELEDSGVYFCASSPTDIANYGYTFGSGTRLTVV.